The sample holds a few counts of the clone carrying this TCR beta chain. Its antigen is undetermined. TCRdb reanalysed the 5' RACE reads using MiXCR and keeps one entry per CDR3 protein. The table lists approximately 250,000 distinct CDR3 sequences, around 4.9% of them singletons. The data stem from a study of T cells after yellow fever vaccination. General study findings and limits: Once the booster was given, most primary-vaccination clones reappeared, at over 95% for CD4 and approximately 88% for CD8. A weaker but faster secondary response was observed, peaking on day 5 versus 15. Of the clonotypes, a small share occurred in both CD4 and CD8 compartments. Contamination by abundant bulk-population clonotypes could be present in FACS-sorted repertoires.

The receptor was isolated from a man between 18 and 29 years old who received the YFV17D yellow fever vaccine. Sequencing used CD4+ T cells sorted from PBMCs, obtained on the day of the yellow fever booster vaccination.

The CDR3 loop is CSAPTTSGGVSSTDTQYF. The CDR3, as DNA: TGCAGTGCCCCCACCACTAGCGGGGGGGTCTCTAGCACAGATACGCAGTATTTT. This sequence joins TRBV20-1 and TRBJ2-3; TRBD2 matches 13 bases. This CDR3 contains 18 residues. V shed 6 bases, J shed 0 bases, and the junction held 12 bases outside the gene matches. Germline CDR1 is DFQATT and CDR2 is SNEGSKA (reference sequence).